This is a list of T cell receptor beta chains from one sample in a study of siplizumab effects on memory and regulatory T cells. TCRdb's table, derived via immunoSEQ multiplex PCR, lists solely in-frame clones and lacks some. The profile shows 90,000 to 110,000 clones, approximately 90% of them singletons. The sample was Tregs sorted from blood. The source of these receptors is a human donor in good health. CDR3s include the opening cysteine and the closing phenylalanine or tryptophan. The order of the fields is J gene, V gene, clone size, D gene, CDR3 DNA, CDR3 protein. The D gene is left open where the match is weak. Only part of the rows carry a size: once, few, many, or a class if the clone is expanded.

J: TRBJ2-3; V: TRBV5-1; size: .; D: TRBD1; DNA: TGCGCCAGCTTTCCGGGACAGGGGAGCACAGATACGCAGTATTTT; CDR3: CASFPGQGSTDTQYF
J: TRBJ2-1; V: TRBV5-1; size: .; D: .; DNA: TGCGCCAGCAGCCCGGGGCTGAAATACAATGAGCAGTTCTTC; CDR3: CASSPGLKYNEQFF
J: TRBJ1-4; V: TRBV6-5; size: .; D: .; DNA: TGTGCCAGCAGTGGACGAGCAACTAATGAAAAACTGTTTTTT; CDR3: CASSGRATNEKLFF
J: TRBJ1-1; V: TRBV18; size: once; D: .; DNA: TGTGCCAGCTCCTCAGATTCCGGGACCTACTCCCGTGAAGCTTTCTTT; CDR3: CASSSDSGTYSREAFF
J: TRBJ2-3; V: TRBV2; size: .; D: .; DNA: TGTGCCAGCAGCCCAGTAAATACGCAGTATTTT; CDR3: CASSPVNTQYF
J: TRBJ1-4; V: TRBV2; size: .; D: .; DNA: TGTGCCAGCAGTGAACAGGGAACTAATGAAAAACTGTTTTTT; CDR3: CASSEQGTNEKLFF
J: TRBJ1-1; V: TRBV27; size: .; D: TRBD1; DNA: TGTGCCAGCAGTTTATCCCTGGACAGGGGAGAAGCTTTCTTT; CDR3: CASSLSLDRGEAFF
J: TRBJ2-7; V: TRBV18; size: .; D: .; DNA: TGTGCCAGCTCCCCCGTGGGGGGACCCTACGAGCAGTACTTC; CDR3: CASSPVGGPYEQYF
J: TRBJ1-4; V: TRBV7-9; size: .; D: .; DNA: TGTGCCAGCAGCTTCGGAGGAAACAATAATGAAAAACTGTTTTTT; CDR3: CASSFGGNNNEKLFF
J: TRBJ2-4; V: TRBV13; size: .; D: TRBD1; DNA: TGTGCCAGCAGCCTGGACAGGGTGGCCATTCAGTACTTC; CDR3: CASSLDRVAIQYF
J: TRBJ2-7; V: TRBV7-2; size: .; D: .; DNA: TGTGCCAGCCTTCAAGGCCCCCTTACCTACGAGCAGTACTTC; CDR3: CASLQGPLTYEQYF
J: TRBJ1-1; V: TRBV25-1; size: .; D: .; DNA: TGTGCCAGCACGGGGGTTTCCACTGAAGCTTTCTTT; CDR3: CASTGVSTEAFF
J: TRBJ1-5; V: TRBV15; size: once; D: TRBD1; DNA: TGTGCCACCAGCAGGGACCAGGGGGGTATTAGTCAGCCCCAGCATTTT; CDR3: CATSRDQGGISQPQHF
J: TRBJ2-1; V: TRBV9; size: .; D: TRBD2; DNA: TGTGCCAGCACCCGTGGGACTAGGTACAATGAGCAGTTCTTC; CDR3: CASTRGTRYNEQFF
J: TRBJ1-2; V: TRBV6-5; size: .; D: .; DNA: TGTGCCAGCAGTTACTCGTCGGGGGTCCCTGGCTACACCTTC; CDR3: CASSYSSGVPGYTF
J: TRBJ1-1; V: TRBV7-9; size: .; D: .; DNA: TGTGCCAGCAGCCCAGGATCCGGCACTGAAGCTTTCTTT; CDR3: CASSPGSGTEAFF
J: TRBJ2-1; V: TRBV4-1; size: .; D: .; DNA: TGCGCCAGCAGCCAAGAAATCAGTAGACTCCGTTACAATGAGCAGTTCTTC; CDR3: CASSQEISRLRYNEQFF
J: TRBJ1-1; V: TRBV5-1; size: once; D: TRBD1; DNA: TGCGCCAGCAAACCTACAGGGGGGGATAACACTGAAGCTTTCTTT; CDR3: CASKPTGGDNTEAFF
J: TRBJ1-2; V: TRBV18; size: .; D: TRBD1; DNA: TGTGCCAGCTCACCGGGACAGGGTCCGTACGGCTACACCTTC; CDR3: CASSPGQGPYGYTF
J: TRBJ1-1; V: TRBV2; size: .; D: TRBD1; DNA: TGTGCCAGCAGCGGACAGGTCCGCACTGAAGCTTTCTTT; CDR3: CASSGQVRTEAFF
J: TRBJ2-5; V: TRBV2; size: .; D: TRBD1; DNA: TGTGCCAGCAGGAGAGGGACAGAGGGGAAAGCAGGGGAGACCCAGTACTTC; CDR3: CASRRGTEGKAGETQYF
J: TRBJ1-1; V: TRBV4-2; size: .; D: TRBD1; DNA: TGTGCCAGCAGCCAAGCCGGGACAGGGAGTCTGAACACTGAAGCTTTCTTT; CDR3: CASSQAGTGSLNTEAFF
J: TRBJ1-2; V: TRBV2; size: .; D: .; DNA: TGTGCCAGCGTCCAAGAGTCGTACTATGGCTACACCTTC; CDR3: CASVQESYYGYTF